This TCR beta chain was captured in a study of Graves' ophthalmopathy and Graves' hyperthyroidism. Across the whole study: Upon initial diagnosis and before any treatment, peripheral blood was collected.

None of the included patients had other autoimmune diseases, uncontrolled infections, pregnancy or lactation, as these led to exclusion. This clonotype occurred a few times. The CDR3 runs to 13 residues. V trimming: 4 bases; J trimming: 4 bases; junction bases outside the gene matches: 4. Germline V lookup: CDR1 GTSNPN, CDR2 SVGIG (reference sequence). Investigators amplified TCR beta CDR3 regions from RNA transcripts. A first-round RT-PCR used HTBI primers, followed by a second-round multiplex PCR. TCRdb fed the multiplex PCR reads into MiXCR, producing one record per CDR3 protein. The sample includes fewer than 650,000 distinct CDR3 sequences, 22% seen only once; the top ten take around 6.9%.

The rearrangement joins TRBV30 to TRBJ1-5; 7 bases align to TRBD1. The sequenced sample was peripheral blood. The TCR was taken from a young woman with stable Graves' hyperthyroidism. Some clones in this sample may be carry-over from other donors' samples. The chain's CDR3 is CAWTATGNQPQHF. CDR3 nucleotides: TGTGCCTGGACTGCGACAGGGAATCAGCCCCAGCATTTT.